This T cell receptor (beta chain) stems from a study of long-term antiretroviral therapy in people with HIV. Sequencing used immunoSEQ v3.0 at survey level. Generated by immunoSEQ multiplex PCR, the TCRdb table keeps only in-frame clones and is missing some. Of roughly 30,000 clones listed, approximately 85% are singletons. The length of the CDR3 is 15 residues. The V and J ends lost 4 bases and 9 bases respectively, with 19 bases between them. Per germline, CDR1 MGHDK and CDR2 SYGVNS. Details on this clone: Antigen unknown.

General study results and limits: Although diversity increased after ART, it remained lower than in transplant donor controls. Information pertaining to ART adherence, viral resistance or therapeutic modifications was not obtained.

Material: unsorted PBMCs, obtained 0.8 years before starting antiretroviral therapy. This TCR was recovered from a man aged 18 to 30 with HIV. The V gene is TRBV25-1, the J gene TRBJ2-1; D remains unclear. Here the CDR3 DNA reads TGTGCCAGCAGTGCAAACCCAGACTGGGGTGGTGAGCAGTTCTTC. It encodes CASSANPDWGGEQFF. The whole variable domain, remainder taken from reference TRBV25-1 and TRBJ2-1, is EADIYQTPRYLVIGTGKKITLECSQTMGHDKMYWYQQDPGMELHLIHYSYGVNSTEKGDLSSESTVSRIRTEHFPLTLESARPSHTSQYLCASSANPDWGGEQFFGPGTRLTVL.